This T cell receptor beta chain was sequenced for a study of Graves' ophthalmopathy and Graves' hyperthyroidism (dated by TCRdb to the late 2010s). Study-wide context: Peripheral blood was collected before any treatment was given, at the time of initial diagnosis. TCR beta repertoire signatures were used to distinguish Graves' ophthalmopathy from Graves' hyperthyroidism and to predict progression to ophthalmopathy. In total, 135 blood samples were TCR-sequenced: around 42 ophthalmopathy, some 75 hyperthyroidism and approximately 17 hyperthyroidism-to-ophthalmopathy patients. A discovery set of more than 90 patients (43 ophthalmopathy, 57 stable hyperthyroidism) was enrolled to explore V-J signatures distinguishing ophthalmopathy from hyperthyroidism. For independent validation, a separate cohort was made up of approximately 19 hyperthyroidism patients plus 17 patients who later progressed from hyperthyroidism to ophthalmopathy. In more than five hyperthyroidism patients, T-cell repertoires of thyroid tissue and blood were compared. Following sampling, methimazole starting at 30 mg daily was administered to hyperthyroidism patients, and high-dose intravenous methylprednisolone was administered to ophthalmopathy patients.

TCR beta CDR3 regions were amplified from RNA transcripts for repertoire sequencing. A first-round RT-PCR used HTBI primers with the Qiagen OneStep RT-PCR kit, followed by a second-round multiplex PCR, size selection and purification. The libraries underwent paired-end sequencing with 100 bp reads on an Illumina HiSeq2000. The authors' analysis ran thus. SOAPnuke was used to process the reads, removing any read that contained adapters or uncalled bases, had a mean Phred below 15, or lacked an exact match to the constant primer or identifier. COPE v1.2.5 was used to merge high-quality paired reads. Clonotypes were defined as unique nucleotide sequences and were aligned to IMGT TRB V, D and J references using MiTCR v1.1. Only V-J combinations with frequency above 0.0001 were analysed, covering 99.2% of repertoires. For each V-J combination, a TCR clonal expansion and chaos score was defined as F50 clonal expansion divided by the chaos observed in the TCRdist matrix. Welch's t-statistics and random forest were used to reduce the features to approximately 13 V-J combinations, which were then used as input to a naive Bayes classifier. The similarity between thyroid and blood repertoires was quantified using the Morisita-Horn index. TCRdb ran its own pipeline on the public reads, namely fastp trimming at Q25 and MiXCR clone calling, and kept in-frame beta chains. Each CDR3 protein appears once, grouped with its most common genes and DNA. These V and J calls rely on TCRdb rather than the paper's analysis. In all, the sample holds 660,000 or so distinct CDR3 sequences, and roughly two fifths of those were seen once. The ten largest clones capture over 2.5% of the sample.

CDR1 SGHRS and CDR2 YFSETQ were looked up in the germline V gene. Deletion took 0 bases off V and 8 bases off J, with a span of 12 bases between the germline ends. From cysteine to phenylalanine, the CDR3 is 15 amino acids long. Just CDR3 DNA is preserved here, 45 bases in frame from base 1. At least ten counts were recorded for this clonotype. What antigen it recognizes has not been identified. No much larger clone is present one base from it, and per-base qualities are unavailable. Results the study describes overall, beyond this receptor: Most expanded thyroid clonotypes with frequency above 0.001 were also detected in blood, suggesting blood repertoires may reflect the thyroid immune response. No statistical method was used to predetermine the sample size, and group allocation was not hidden from the investigators. The 13-signature model separated ophthalmopathy from stable hyperthyroidism with approximately 90% sensitivity and less than 83% specificity in cross-validation, and 80%/75% in the test set. In validation, the model predicted ophthalmopathy progression with about 71% sensitivity and less than 80% specificity; 12 predicted patients were CT-confirmed with GO in a median of around 6.5 months.

Ophthalmopathy patients had moderately to severely active disease, Clinical Activity Score of at least 3, NOSPECS grade of at least 4, and disease duration under 3 months. Patients with other autoimmune diseases, uncontrolled infections, pregnancy or lactation were excluded from the study. Clinical symptoms, serum thyroxine, TRAb, thyroid ultrasound and orbital computed tomography formed the basis of the diagnosis. Ficoll-Paque density gradient centrifugation was used to isolate PBMCs from about 9 ml of fresh peripheral blood. Total RNA was extracted using Trizol reagent, and RNA quality was checked on an Agilent 2100 Bioanalyzer.

Sequencing was done on a sample of peripheral blood. Rearrangement joined TRBV5-1 to TRBJ1-6; a weak D assignment points to TRBD1 (6 bases agree). This TCR came from an adult man with Graves' ophthalmopathy. The DNA sequence is as follows: TGCGCCAGCAGCTTGGCGACAGGTTCTTATTCACCCCTCCACTTT. It specifies CASSLATGSYSPLHF.